This TCR beta chain originates from a study of regulatory T cells in long-lasting Graves disease. Study-level points and caveats: Whereas about a thousand public clonotypes were shared by new patients, persistent patients shared more, at under 3,000.

iRepertoire HTBI primers and Arm-PCR of CDR3 regions built TCR beta libraries. MiXCR, run by TCRdb on the multiplex PCR reads, gives a single entry per CDR3 protein. The table lists hundreds of thousands of distinct CDR3 sequences, approximately 16% of them singletons. As for this clonotype: Its antigen remains unknown.

Noted time point: newly diagnosed GD, antithyroid drugs for less than 3 months. Extracted PBMC RNA gave rise to the TCR library. The V and J ends lost 5 bases and 12 bases, in that order; junction bases with no gene match: 3. In germline, CDR1 is SGHRS, CDR2 YFSETQ. This CDR3 contains 13 residues. The same specimen was also included in a second study, on T cells in Graves' hyperthyroidism and ophthalmopathy.

The chain couples TRBV5-1 to TRBJ2-1; 15 bases align to TRBD2. The sample here was peripheral blood mononuclear cells (PBMCs), taken at new diagnosis, from a patient treated with antithyroid drugs. The receptor's source is a woman aged 35-60 years with Graves disease. Written as DNA, the CDR3 is TGCGCCAGCAGTTCGGGACTAGCGGGGGGGCAGTTCTTC. It specifies CASSSGLAGGQFF.